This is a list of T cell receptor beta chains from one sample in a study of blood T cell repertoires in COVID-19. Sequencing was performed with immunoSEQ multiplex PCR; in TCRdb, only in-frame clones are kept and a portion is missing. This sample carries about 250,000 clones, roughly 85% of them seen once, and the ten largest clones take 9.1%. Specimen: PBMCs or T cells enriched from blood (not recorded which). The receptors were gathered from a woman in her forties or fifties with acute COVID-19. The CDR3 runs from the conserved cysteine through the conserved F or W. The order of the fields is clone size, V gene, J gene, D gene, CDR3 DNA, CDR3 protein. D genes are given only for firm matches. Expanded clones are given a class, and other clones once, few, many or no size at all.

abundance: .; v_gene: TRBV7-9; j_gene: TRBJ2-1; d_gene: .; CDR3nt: TGTGCCAGCAGCTTAATGGGACTCGCCAATGAGCAGTTCTTC; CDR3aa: CASSLMGLANEQFF
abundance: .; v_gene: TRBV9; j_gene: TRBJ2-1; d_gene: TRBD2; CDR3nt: TGTGCCAGCAGCGTAAAGCGGGGGGGCCTCTACAATGAGCAGTTCTTC; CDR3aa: CASSVKRGGLYNEQFF
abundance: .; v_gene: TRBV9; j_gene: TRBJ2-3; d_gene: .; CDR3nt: TGTGCCAGCAGCGTTGGACAGTACACAGATACGCAGTATTTT; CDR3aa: CASSVGQYTDTQYF
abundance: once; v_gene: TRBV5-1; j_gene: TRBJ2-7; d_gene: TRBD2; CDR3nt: TGCGCCAGCAGCGCGTCAGGGAGGGCCTACGAGCAGTACTTC; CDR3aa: CASSASGRAYEQYF
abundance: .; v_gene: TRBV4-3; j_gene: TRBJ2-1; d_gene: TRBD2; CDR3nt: TGCGCCAGCAGCCAAGATTGGCTAGCGGGGGGGAGCTCCTACAATGAGCAGTTCTTC; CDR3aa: CASSQDWLAGGSSYNEQFF
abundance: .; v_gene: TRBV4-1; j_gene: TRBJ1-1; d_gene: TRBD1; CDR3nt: TGCGCCAGCAGCCGCCTAATTGGGACAGAGAACACTGAAGCTTTCTTT; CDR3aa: CASSRLIGTENTEAFF
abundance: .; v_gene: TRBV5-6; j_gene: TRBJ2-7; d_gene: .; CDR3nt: TGTGCCAGCAGCTTGGCCAACTCCTACGAGCAGTACTTC; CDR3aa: CASSLANSYEQYF
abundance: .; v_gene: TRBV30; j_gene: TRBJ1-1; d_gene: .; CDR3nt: TGTGCCTGGAGTCGGGGTCTAGACACTGAAGCTTTCTTT; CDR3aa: CAWSRGLDTEAFF
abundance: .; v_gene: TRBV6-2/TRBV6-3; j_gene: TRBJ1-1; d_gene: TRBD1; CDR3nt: TGTGCCAGCAGCCGGGGGGGACAGGGAGCGGACACTGAAGCTTTCTTT; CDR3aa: CASSRGGQGADTEAFF
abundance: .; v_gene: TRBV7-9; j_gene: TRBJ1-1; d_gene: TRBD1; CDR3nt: TGTGCCAGCAGCCGGGGACAGGGGCTGATTTTGGACACTGAAGCTTTCTTT; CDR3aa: CASSRGQGLILDTEAFF
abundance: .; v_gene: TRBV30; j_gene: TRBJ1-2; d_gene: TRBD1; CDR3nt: TGTGCCTGGAACCTCTTCCAGGGGGTTGCCTATGGCTACACCTTC; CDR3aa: CAWNLFQGVAYGYTF
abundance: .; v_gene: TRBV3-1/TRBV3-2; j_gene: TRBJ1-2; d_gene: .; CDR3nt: TGTGCCAGCAGACCCACTGCGGGGATCGACTATGGCTACACCTTC; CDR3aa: CASRPTAGIDYGYTF
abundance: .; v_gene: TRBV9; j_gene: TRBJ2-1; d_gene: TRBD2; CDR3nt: TGTGCCAGCAGCGTAGAGGACGGGGGGGCCCATGAGCAGTTCTTC; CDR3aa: CASSVEDGGAHEQFF
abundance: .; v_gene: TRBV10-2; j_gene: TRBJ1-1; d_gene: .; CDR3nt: TGCGCCAGCAGTGAGGTTGCGGGCACTGAAGCTTTCTTT; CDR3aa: CASSEVAGTEAFF
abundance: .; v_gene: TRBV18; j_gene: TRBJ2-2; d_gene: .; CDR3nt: TGTGCCAGCTCACCACCTCTAGGCGGGCCCACCGGGGAGCTGTTTTTT; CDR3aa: CASSPPLGGPTGELFF
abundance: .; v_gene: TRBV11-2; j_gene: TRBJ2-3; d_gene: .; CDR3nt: TGTGCCAGCAGCTTAGTCTCAGGGTTGCGGACAGATACGCAGTATTTT; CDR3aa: CASSLVSGLRTDTQYF
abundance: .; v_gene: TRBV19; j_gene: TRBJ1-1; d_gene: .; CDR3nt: TGTGCCAGTAGCCGTTCACACGTGAACACTGAAGCTTTCTTT; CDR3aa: CASSRSHVNTEAFF
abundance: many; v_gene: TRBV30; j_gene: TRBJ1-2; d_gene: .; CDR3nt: TGTGCCTGGAGTGTACGTACAGGACGGTCCTATGGCTACACCTTC; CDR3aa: CAWSVRTGRSYGYTF
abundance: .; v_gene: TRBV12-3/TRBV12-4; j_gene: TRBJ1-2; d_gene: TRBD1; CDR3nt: TGTGCCAGCTTTCTTCTAGGGGGCTTTGGCTACACCTTC; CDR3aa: CASFLLGGFGYTF
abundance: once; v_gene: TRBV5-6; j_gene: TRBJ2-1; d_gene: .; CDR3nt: TGTGCCAGCAGCTTGATGGCCCTCCAGTTCTTC; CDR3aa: CASSLMALQFF